This T cell receptor beta chain is drawn from a study of T cell changes during pregnancy in multiple sclerosis. The repertoire was sequenced with immunoSEQ multiplex PCR; TCRdb's copy has only in-frame clones and lacks some. The sample has about 11,000 clones, roughly 91% seen once; the top ten hold about 5.1%. The V gene's germline CDR1 is SGDLS and CDR2 YYNGEE. V shed 3 bases and J 4 bases; nucleotides not matched to a gene: 5. This CDR3 region has 14 residues. This clonotype was sampled from a female donor in good health, enrolled as a control in a pregnancy study. The rearrangement links TRBV9 to TRBJ2-7; 9 positions agree with TRBD1. This specimen was CD8+ T cells from peripheral blood mononuclear cells, taken in the first trimester of pregnancy. CDR3 region: CASSGGQGSYEQYF. The CDR3 nucleotides are TGTGCCAGCAGCGGCGGACAGGGGAGTTACGAGCAGTACTTC.